Below, 11 T cell receptor beta chains from the same sample are listed, as sequenced in a study of Ad26.COV2.S vaccination and SARS-CoV-2 variants. Only in-frame clones appear in the TCRdb table, and some are missing; sequencing was by immunoSEQ multiplex PCR. The sample consists of fewer than 900,000 clones, 70% to 90% of them appearing once. Treatment: some 20 received Ad26.COV2.S at low or high dose, single or two shots; 5 received placebo; per-sample allocation not given. Sample collection was performed on day 63 after the first vaccine or placebo injection. Sequencing was performed on peripheral blood, taken in a trial of Ad26.COV2.S vaccine versus placebo. The receptors derive from a person between 18 and 59 years old who received the Ad26.COV2.S COVID-19 vaccine or a placebo.

CDR3 protein: CASSPPAGGAQYF. The CDR3 coding sequence is TGTGCCAGCTCACCACCGGCAGGGGGGGCGCAGTATTTT. The chain couples TRBV18 to TRBJ2-3; TRBD1 or TRBD2 may be the D gene (7 bases each). The germline V gene encodes CDR1 KGHSH and CDR2 LQKENI. V gave up 0 bases and J gave up 10 bases, with 11 bases separating them. This CDR3 is 13 amino acids long. The whole variable domain, remainder taken from reference TRBV18 and TRBJ2-3, is NAGVMQNPRHLVRRRGQEARLRCSPMKGHSHVYWYRQLPEEGLKFMVYLQKENIIDESGMPKERFSAEFPKEGPSILRIQQVVRGDSAAYFCASSPPAGGAQYFGPGTRLTVL.

The rearrangement links TRBV11-3 to TRBJ2-2, with TRBD1 matching 10 bases. V dropped 6 bases and J dropped 6; count of bases not matched to a gene: 7. There are 15 residues in the CDR3. Looked up from germline, CDR1 is SGHNT and CDR2 is YENEEA. The CDR3 protein is CASSSGQGEAGELFF. In DNA form, the CDR3 reads TGTGCCAGCAGTTCAGGACAGGGGGAAGCCGGGGAGCTGTTTTTT.

J is TRBJ2-1 and V is TRBV20-1; D gene ambiguous. Trimming pared 4 bases from V and 8 bases from J, leaving 9 bases between. CDR3 length: 11 amino acids. CDR1 and CDR2 from the germline V gene are DFQATT and SNEGSKA (reference sequence). DNA of the CDR3: TGCAGTGCTAAACCCTTTTATGAGCAGTTCTTC. Protein sequence: CSAKPFYEQFF.

The chain links TRBV11-2 to TRBJ1-1; D unresolved. This CDR3 spans 11 amino acids. Trimming took 3 bases from V and 6 from J, leaving 5 bases between them. The V gene's germline CDR1 is SGHAT and CDR2 FQNNGV. The CDR3 nucleotides are TGTGCCAGCAGCTTCGGCCCTGAAGCTTTCTTT. This sequence encodes CASSFGPEAFF.

This clone was picked up one time. The chain carries TRBV5-4 and TRBJ2-7; 8 nucleotides match TRBD2. V lost 1 base, J lost 5 bases, and 5 bases stayed unmatched. There are 14 residues in the CDR3. Germline-derived CDR1 and CDR2 are SGHNT and YYREEE (reference sequence). The CDR3 region has the DNA TGTGCCAGCAGCTTGCGGGAGGGCCTCGACGAGCAGTACTTC. This translates into CASSLREGLDEQYF.

This clone has ten or more counts. V is TRBV18 and J is TRBJ1-1, with 10 positions matching TRBD1. Germline CDR1 and CDR2: KGHSH and LQKENI. The CDR3 runs to 15 residues. V lost 4 bases to trimming and J lost 0 bases; unmatched junction nucleotides: 2. CDR3 sequence reads: CASSRQGAVNTEAFF. CDR3 nucleotide sequence: TGTGCCAGCTCACGACAGGGGGCTGTGAACACTGAAGCTTTCTTT.

This clone was detected only once. As DNA, the CDR3 is TGTGCCAGCAGCTTAGTGACAGACAAACGAGTCCTGACTTTC. Protein: CASSLVTDKRVLTF. The rearrangement uses TRBV7-6 and TRBJ2-6, with TRBD1 as a possible D gene (5 bases). The CDR3 is 14 residues long. From germline, CDR1 is SGHVS and CDR2 FNYEAQ. The V end lost 1 base, the J end lost 13 bases, and 14 bases lay between the germline ends.

This clone appeared a single time. The V call is TRBV2, the J call TRBJ2-4; 7 bases match TRBD2. In germline, CDR1 is SNHLY, CDR2 FYNNEI. The V gene end was trimmed by 6 bases and the J gene end by 9 bases; junction bases not matched to a gene: 11. The CDR3 sequence is 14 residues long. CDR3 sequence: CASSLLLTSSIQYF. CDR3 in DNA: TGTGCCAGCAGCCTGCTCCTGACTAGCTCCATTCAGTACTTC.

The gene calls are TRBV18 and TRBJ1-5, with D maybe TRBD1 (5 bases). Looked up from germline, CDR1 is KGHSH and CDR2 is LQKENI. The CDR3 runs to 13 residues. V lost 0 bases to trimming and J lost 7 bases, with 7 bases between them. This CDR3 is CASSPPEGQPQHF. CDR3 nucleotides: TGTGCCAGCTCACCACCTGAGGGGCAGCCCCAGCATTTT.

The chain uses TRBV7-9 and TRBJ2-2; D is ambiguous. V lost 5 bases, J lost 9 bases, and 7 bases lay in between. The CDR3 extends over 11 amino acids. Germline values: CDR1 SEHNR, CDR2 FQNEAQ (reference sequence). CDR3 in DNA: TGTGCCAGCAGCCTCCAGCGGGAGCTGTTTTTT. This gives the protein CASSLQRELFF.

The CDR3 region has the DNA TGTGCCAGCAGTGACCGGACAGTCCTCTCCTACGAGCAGTACTTC. Translated: CASSDRTVLSYEQYF. The V call is TRBV2, the J call TRBJ2-7, with a weak D call TRBD1 (6 bases). V lost 3 bases and J 0 bases, leaving 12 bases between the germline ends. Germline CDR1 SNHLY, CDR2 FYNNEI. This CDR3 spans 15 amino acids.